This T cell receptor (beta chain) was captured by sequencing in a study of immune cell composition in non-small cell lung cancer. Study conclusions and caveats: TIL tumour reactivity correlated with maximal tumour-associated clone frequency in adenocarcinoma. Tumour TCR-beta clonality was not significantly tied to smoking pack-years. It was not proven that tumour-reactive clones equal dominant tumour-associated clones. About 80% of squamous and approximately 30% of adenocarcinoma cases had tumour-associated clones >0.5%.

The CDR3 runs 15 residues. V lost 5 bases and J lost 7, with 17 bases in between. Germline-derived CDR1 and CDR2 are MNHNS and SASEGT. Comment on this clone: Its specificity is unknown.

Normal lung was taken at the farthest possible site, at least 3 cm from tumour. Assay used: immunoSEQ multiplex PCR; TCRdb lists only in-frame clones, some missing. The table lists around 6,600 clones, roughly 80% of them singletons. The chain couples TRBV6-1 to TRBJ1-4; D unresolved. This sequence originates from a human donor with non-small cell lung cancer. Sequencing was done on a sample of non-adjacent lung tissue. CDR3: CASSTGWGEVEKLFF. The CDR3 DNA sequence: TGTGCCAGCAGTACGGGTTGGGGAGAGGTTGAAAAACTGTTTTTT.